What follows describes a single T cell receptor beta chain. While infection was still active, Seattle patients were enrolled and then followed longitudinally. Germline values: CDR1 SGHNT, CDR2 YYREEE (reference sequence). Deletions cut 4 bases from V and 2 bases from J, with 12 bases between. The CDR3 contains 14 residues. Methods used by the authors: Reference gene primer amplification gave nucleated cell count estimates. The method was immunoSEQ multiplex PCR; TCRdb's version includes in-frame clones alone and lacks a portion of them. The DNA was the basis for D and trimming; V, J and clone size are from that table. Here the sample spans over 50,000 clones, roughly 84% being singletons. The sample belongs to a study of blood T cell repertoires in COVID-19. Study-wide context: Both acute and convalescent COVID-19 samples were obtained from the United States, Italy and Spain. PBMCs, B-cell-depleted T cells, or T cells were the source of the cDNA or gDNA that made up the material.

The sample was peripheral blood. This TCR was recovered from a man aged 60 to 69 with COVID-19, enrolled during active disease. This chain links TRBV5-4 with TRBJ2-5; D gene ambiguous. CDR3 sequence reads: CASSPDNLQETQYF. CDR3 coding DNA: TGTGCCAGCAGCCCAGACAACTTACAAGAGACCCAGTACTTC.